The rows below give T cell receptor beta chains drawn from one sample of a study of identical twins. TCRdb reprocessed the 5' RACE reads with MiXCR, giving one entry per CDR3 protein. The sample records approximately 530,000 distinct CDR3 sequences, around 20% being singletons. The sample also formed part of further work on yellow fever vaccine responses in identical twins.

The sequenced sample was CD4+ T cells sorted from blood. The receptors originated from a woman between 18 and 29 years old in good health. CDR3s include the opening cysteine and the closing phenylalanine or tryptophan. D genes are given only for firm matches. Clone size appears in some rows only: once, few, many, or a class for an expanded clone.

j_call d_call clone_size v_call cdr3_aa cdr3_nt
TRBJ2-2 - few TRBV6-1 CASSVAYVVTGELFF TGTGCCAGCAGTGTAGCCTACGTTGTCACCGGGGAGCTGTTTTTT
TRBJ2-3 - few TRBV19 CASSLLGRGTTDTQYF TGTGCCAGTAGTCTCCTAGGACGCGGCACCACAGATACGCAGTATTTT
TRBJ2-2 - - TRBV12-3/TRBV12-4 CASSFGRGYTGELFF TGTGCCAGCAGTTTTGGCAGGGGCTACACCGGGGAGCTGTTTTTT
TRBJ1-2 TRBD1 few TRBV4-2 CASSQDADRADYGYTF TGTGCCAGCAGCCAAGACGCCGACAGGGCCGACTATGGCTACACCTTC
TRBJ2-1 - - TRBV11-2 CASSPPWGPAYNEQFF TGTGCCAGCAGCCCCCCTTGGGGGCCTGCCTACAATGAGCAGTTCTTC
TRBJ2-1 - few TRBV4-1 CASSQEFEAQGNNEQFF TGCGCCAGCAGCCAAGAGTTCGAGGCCCAGGGAAATAATGAGCAGTTCTTC
TRBJ2-1 TRBD2 few TRBV7-9 CASSQTSAGEQFF TGTGCCAGCAGCCAAACTAGCGCGGGTGAGCAGTTCTTC
TRBJ1-2 - many TRBV5-1 CASSLGTSNYGYTF TGCGCCAGCAGCTTGGGGACGTCTAACTATGGCTACACCTTC
TRBJ2-1 - - TRBV3-1 CASSRPNNEQFF TGTGCCAGCAGTCGACCAAACAATGAGCAGTTCTTC
TRBJ1-2 TRBD1 - TRBV12-3/TRBV12-4 CASSIPGTAIYGYTF TGTGCCAGCAGTATCCCCGGGACAGCCATCTATGGCTACACCTTC
TRBJ2-1 - few TRBV27 CASSLWAGPNEQFF TGTGCCAGCAGTTTATGGGCAGGGCCAAATGAGCAGTTCTTC
TRBJ1-6 TRBD1 - TRBV5-5 CASSQGQMASPLHF TGTGCCAGCAGCCAGGGACAGATGGCCTCACCCCTCCACTTT